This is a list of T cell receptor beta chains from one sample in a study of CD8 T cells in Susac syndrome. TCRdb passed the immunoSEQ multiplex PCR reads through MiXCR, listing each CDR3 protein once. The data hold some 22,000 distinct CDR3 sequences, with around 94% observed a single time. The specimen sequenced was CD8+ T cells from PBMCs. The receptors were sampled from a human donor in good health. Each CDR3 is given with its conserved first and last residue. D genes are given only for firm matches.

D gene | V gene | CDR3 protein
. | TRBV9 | CASSVGATSGNTIYF
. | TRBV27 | CASSLSRQSIYGYTF
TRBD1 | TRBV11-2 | CASSLGTGKNEQFF
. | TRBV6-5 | CASSYSITPYYGYTF
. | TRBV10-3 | CAISEAGRTYNEQFF
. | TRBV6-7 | CASTRRGARFGYNEQFF
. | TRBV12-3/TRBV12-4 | CASTKTIWYEQYF
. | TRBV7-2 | CASSSWTATYGYTF
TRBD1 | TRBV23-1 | CASSQSGRDRAGNQPQHF
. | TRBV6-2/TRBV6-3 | CASSSSGTSYNEQFF
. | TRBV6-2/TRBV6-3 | CASSHPAPGNQPQHF
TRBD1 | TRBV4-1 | CASSQEDRANTGELFF
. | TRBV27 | CASGPGSPYGYTF
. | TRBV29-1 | CSVEGDTYEQYF
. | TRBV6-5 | CARGLQETQYF
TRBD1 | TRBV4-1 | CASSHLQGVRKNTEAFF
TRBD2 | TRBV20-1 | CSARDNFGVGAGGSQYQETQYF
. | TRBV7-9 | CASSLAPLGNSPLHF
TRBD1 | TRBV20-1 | CSARTGQDYSPLHF
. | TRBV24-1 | CATSDSSVLPNLSEQFF
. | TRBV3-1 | CASSQDSRIGAYTIYF
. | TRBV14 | CASSPRRTDTQYF
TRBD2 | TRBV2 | CASVTVERGPSNTGELFF
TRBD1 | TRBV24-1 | CATSAGGWDSGLAKNIQYF
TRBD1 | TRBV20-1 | CSARGTRDRGTMEETQYF
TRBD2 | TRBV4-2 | CASSQVGGIQSTQFF
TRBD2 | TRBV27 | CASSPGTSGRETQYF
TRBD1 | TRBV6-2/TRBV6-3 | CASSSKQGRGYTF
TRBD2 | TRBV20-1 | CSANTNERAGGFDTQYF
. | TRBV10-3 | CATATNEKLFF
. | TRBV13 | CASSHPGRAYEQYF
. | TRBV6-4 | CASMSSGNTGELFF
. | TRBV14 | CASSQGSYEQYF
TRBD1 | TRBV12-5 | CASGLSTGVGYGYTF
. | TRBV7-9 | CASIGRRTEAFF
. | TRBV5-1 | CASSLRDFPNTEAFF
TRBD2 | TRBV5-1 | CASSMGLAGGYEQYF
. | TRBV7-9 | CASSLGLNGYTF
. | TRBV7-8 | CASSLLGTVNQPQHF
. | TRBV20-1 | CSARGEVGYEQYF
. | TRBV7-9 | CASSLVTGTTDTQYF
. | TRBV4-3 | CASSQGFVRPGTQYF
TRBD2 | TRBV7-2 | CAILKRGGNNEQFF
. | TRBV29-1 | CSVNALYGYTF
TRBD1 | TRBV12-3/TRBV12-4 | CASSFDQGANYGYTF
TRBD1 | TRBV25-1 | CASSGPGQGFPEQYF
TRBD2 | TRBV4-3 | CASSQGLAGGYNEQFF
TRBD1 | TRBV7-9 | CASSSVRTGAMNEQFF
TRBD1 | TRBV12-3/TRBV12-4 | CASSANPQGADTQYF
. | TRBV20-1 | CSARDTEARSYNSPLHF
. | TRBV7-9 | CASRPGTTWASGYTF
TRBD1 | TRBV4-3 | CASSQGQGWDTQYF
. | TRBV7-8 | CASSPRSGVNTEAFF
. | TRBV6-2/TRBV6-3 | CASSWSYEQYF
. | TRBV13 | CASSLEGSSYNEQFF
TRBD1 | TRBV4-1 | CASSFRQGGNEQFF
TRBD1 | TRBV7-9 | CASSSGQGYSPLHF
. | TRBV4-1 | CASSQDDTGSYEQYF
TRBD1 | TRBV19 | CASSIATGGNEQYF